The 32 T cell receptor beta chains reported below all come from one sample, sequenced in a study of T-cell reconstitution after alpha-beta-depleted transplantation in children. Researchers prepared the TCRbeta library using unique molecular identifiers, the study reports. TCRdb re-analysed the PCR reads in MiXCR, keeping a single row per CDR3 protein. This table has around 190,000 distinct CDR3 sequences, approximately 7% appearing once. This specimen was PBMCs, taken before TCRalphabeta/CD19-depleted stem cell transplant. The source of these receptors is a boy younger than 10 with acute lymphoblastic leukemia, due to receive a stem cell transplant.

This clonotype has at least ten counts. This chain joins TRBV5-5 and TRBJ2-7; TRBD1 agrees at 7 bases. V lost 4 bases, J lost 4 bases, and 14 bases stayed unmatched. This CDR3 has 16 residues. Germline V gene sequence: CDR1 SGHKS, CDR2 YYEKEE (reference sequence). CDR3 sequence: CASSTSVGQTIYEQYF. The DNA of the CDR3 is TGTGCCAGCAGCACGTCCGTGGGACAGACGATATACGAGCAGTACTTC.

The chain employs TRBV28 and TRBJ1-5, with a tentative D call TRBD1 (5 bases). V lost 7 bases to trimming and J lost 4 bases, with 17 bases between them. Germline CDR1 MDHEN, CDR2 SYDVKM. The CDR3 has 15 residues. CDR3 coding DNA: TGTGCCAGCACCCCCGCCGGGACCCAAAATCAGCCCCAGCATTTT. Amino acid sequence: CASTPAGTQNQPQHF. Using reference TRBV28 and TRBJ1-5 for the parts outside the CDR3, the full variable domain is DVKVTQSSRYLVKRTGEKVFLECVQDMDHENMFWYRQDPGLGLRLIYFSYDVKMKEKGDIPEGYSVSREKKERFSLILESASTNQTSMYLCASTPAGTQNQPQHFGDGTRLSIL.

This clonotype was counted many times. The V gene is TRBV7-9, the J gene TRBJ2-7; 10 bases fit TRBD1. The CDR3 is made up of 16 amino acids. V trimming: 5 bases; J trimming: 1 base; junction bases outside the gene matches: 8. The germline V gene has CDR1 SEHNR and CDR2 FQNEAQ (reference sequence). CDR3 DNA sequence: TGTGCCAGCAGCCTGACAGGGGGCTTAGTATCCTACGAGCAGTACTTC. Its translation is CASSLTGGLVSYEQYF.

This clonotype was counted at least ten times. This CDR3 reads CASSQGSGVFYNEQFF. In DNA form, the CDR3 reads TGTGCCAGCAGCCAGGGGAGCGGGGTCTTCTACAATGAGCAGTTCTTC. J is TRBJ2-1 and V is TRBV3-1, with 7 nucleotides matching TRBD2. The ends lost 3 bases at V and 3 bases at J; junction bases unmatched: 8. The germline gives CDR1 LGHDT, CDR2 YNNKEL (reference sequence). The CDR3 length is 16 residues.

This clonotype was seen a handful of times. Here the CDR3 DNA reads TGTGCCAGCAGTTTGGTTGGGCAGGGGGCCTCTGGCTACACCTTC. Its protein is CASSLVGQGASGYTF. V gene TRBV28 combines with J gene TRBJ1-2; TRBD1 matches 8 bases. Germline V gene data show CDR1 as MDHEN and CDR2 as SYDVKM. This CDR3 comprises 15 residues. V shed 3 bases, J shed 7 bases, and the junction held 10 bases outside the gene matches.

V gene TRBV29-1 combines with J gene TRBJ2-3, with D possibly matching TRBD2 (6 bases). Germline V gene sequence: CDR1 SQVTM, CDR2 ANQGSEA. The V and J ends lost 3 bases and 2 bases respectively, with 12 bases between them. The CDR3 totals 14 residues. The CDR3 coding sequence is TGCAGCGTTGAGGGAGGCGGGGACACAGATACGCAGTATTTT. Translation: CSVEGGGDTDTQYF.

In this sample, this clonotype turned up a few times. V usage is TRBV7-2 and J usage is TRBJ1-6; D is ambiguous. The CDR3 covers 13 residues. Trimming shortened V by 1 base and J by 10 bases, and 8 bases separated the two germline ends. The germline CDR1 and CDR2 sequences are SGHTA and FQGNSA. The CDR3 loop is CASSLVLSSPLHF. In nucleotides, the CDR3 is TGTGCCAGCAGCTTAGTTCTTTCCTCACCCCTCCACTTT.

This clonotype was detected a few times. The genes are TRBV29-1 and TRBJ2-3; 8 bases map to TRBD2. CDR1 SQVTM and CDR2 ANQGSEA come from the germline V gene. The V segment lost 2 bases and the J segment 1 base; nucleotides outside the gene matches: 5. The CDR3 loop spans 15 amino acids. CDR3: CSVEPLSGGTDTQYF. In DNA form, the CDR3 reads TGCAGCGTTGAACCACTTAGCGGGGGCACAGATACGCAGTATTTT.

This clonotype was found many times. The chain combines TRBV28 with TRBJ2-7; D unresolved. Germline V CDR1 and CDR2: MDHEN, SYDVKM. V was cut by 4 bases and J by 3 bases, with 7 bases left in between. This CDR3 spans 12 amino acids. The CDR3 DNA reads as TGTGCCAGCAGTTGGGCCCTCTACGAGCAGTACTTC. Residues: CASSWALYEQYF.

This clonotype was picked up many times. The gene calls are TRBV12-3 or TRBV12-4 and TRBJ2-3; 9 bases are shared with TRBD2. The ends lost 6 bases at V and 2 bases at J; junction bases unmatched: 6. This CDR3 spans 15 amino acids. CDR3 DNA: TGTGCCAGCAGCCGCCTAGCGGGGACCACAGATACGCAGTATTTT. Protein sequence: CASSRLAGTTDTQYF.

This clonotype was recorded at least ten times. The V gene is TRBV7-3, the J gene TRBJ2-2; D not certain. The CDR3 totals 17 residues. The germline gives CDR1 SGHTA, CDR2 FQGTGA. The V end lost 1 base, the J end lost 1 base, and 13 bases lay between the germline ends. CDR3 DNA sequence: TGTGCCAGCAGCTTAAATCCCCCGGCAGGGAACACCGGGGAGCTGTTTTTT. Its translation is CASSLNPPAGNTGELFF.

The genes are TRBV28 and TRBJ1-5; D not certain. V gave up 4 bases and J gave up 7 bases, with 17 bases separating them. Germline CDR1 MDHEN, CDR2 SYDVKM. This CDR3 spans 15 amino acids. The CDR3 loop reads CASSSGLEGPQPQHF. CDR3 nucleotides: TGTGCCAGCAGTTCGGGCCTGGAAGGTCCCCAGCCCCAGCATTTT.

This clonotype appeared a few times. The chain uses TRBV28 and TRBJ1-2, with a weak D call TRBD1 (5 bases). This CDR3 contains 17 residues. Trimming removed 3 bases at V and 8 bases at J, with 25 bases between. Germline CDR1 is MDHEN and CDR2 is SYDVKM. CDR3 amino acids: CASSFVAQGSTMFGYTF. CDR3 DNA sequence: TGTGCCAGCAGTTTTGTAGCTCAGGGCAGCACTATGTTCGGCTACACCTTC.

In its sample, this clonotype was seen many times. The chain couples TRBV10-3 to TRBJ2-3, with D unresolved. V was clipped by 0 bases and J by 4 bases, with 14 bases between them. Germline V CDR1 and CDR2: ENHRY, SYGVKD. There are 16 residues in the CDR3. CDR3 in DNA: TGTGCCATCAGTGAGTCGGTGGGTCCAGACGCAGATACGCAGTATTTT. Translating it yields CAISESVGPDADTQYF.

This clonotype was seen a handful of times. The gene calls are TRBV12-3 or TRBV12-4 and TRBJ1-6; D uncertain. This CDR3 is built from 11 residues. V lost 4 bases, J lost 10 bases, and 5 bases lay in between. The DNA of the CDR3 is TGTGCCAGCAGTTCGGCGTCACCCCTCCACTTT. It translates to CASSSASPLHF.

This clonotype turned up a few times. The chain employs TRBV27 and TRBJ1-2, with 12 bases fitting TRBD1. The germline V gene has CDR1 MNHEY and CDR2 SMNVEV (reference sequence). This CDR3 has 15 residues. V shed 5 bases, J shed 5 bases, and the junction held 6 bases outside the gene matches. This chain's CDR3 is CASSLGTGGRYGYTF. Here the CDR3 DNA reads TGTGCCAGCAGTCTCGGGACAGGGGGCCGGTATGGCTACACCTTC.

The table lists this clonotype with many counts. The CDR3 DNA reads TGTGCCAGCAGTGAAGGAGGGGGCCACAGGAATGAGCAGTTCTTC. Translated: CASSEGGGHRNEQFF. The chain links TRBV2 to TRBJ2-1, with 7 bases matching TRBD1. CDR1 is SNHLY and CDR2 is FYNNEI in the germline V gene. The CDR3 is 15 amino acids. V shed 1 base, J shed 7 bases, and the junction held 7 bases outside the gene matches.

This clonotype was seen repeatedly, ten times or more. The genes are TRBV7-8 and TRBJ2-7, with D hard to call. CDR1 and CDR2 from the germline V gene are SGHVS and FQNEAQ. Trimming removed 5 bases at V and 4 bases at J, with 6 bases between. There are 11 residues in the CDR3. DNA for the CDR3: TGTGCCAGCAGCCCCAGATACGAGCAGTACTTC. It translates to CASSPRYEQYF. Full variable domain (missing parts from reference TRBV7-8 and TRBJ2-7): GAGVSQSPRYKVAKRGQDVALRCDPISGHVSLFWYQQALGQGPEFLTYFQNEAQLDKSGLPSDRFFAERPEGSVSTLKIQRTQQEDSAVYLCASSPRYEQYFGPGTRLTVT.

The chain carries TRBV12-2 and TRBJ1-1. TRBV12-2 is a pseudogene. The CDR3 spans 12 residues. In nucleotides, the CDR3 is TGTGCAAGTCGCTTAGATCAGGCTGAAGCTTTCTTT. Translation: CASRLDQAEAFF.

This clonotype was recorded many times. The rearrangement joins TRBV12-3 or TRBV12-4 to TRBJ2-7; tentative D call: TRBD1 (6 bases). This CDR3 region has 13 residues. Trimming shortened V by 3 bases and J by 6 bases, and 12 bases separated the two germline ends. The CDR3 DNA is TGTGCCAGCAGTTTCGAACAGGGCACCGAGCAGTACTTC. It codes for CASSFEQGTEQYF.

V and J are TRBV7-6 and TRBJ2-1, with TRBD2 as a possible D gene (6 bases). V was trimmed by 8 bases and J by 7 bases, leaving 12 bases between them. The CDR3 totals 12 residues. In germline, CDR1 is SGHVS, CDR2 FNYEAQ. The CDR3 bases are TGTGCCAGCTCCGAGGGGAGGAATGAGCAGTTCTTC. Amino acids: CASSEGRNEQFF.

The chain joins TRBV5-5 to TRBJ1-5, with unresolved D. The CDR3 runs 13 residues. The germline CDR1 and CDR2 sequences are SGHKS and YYEKEE (reference sequence). The V and J ends lost 2 bases and 6 bases respectively, with 9 bases between them. Here the CDR3 reads CASSFRVGQPQHF. The CDR3 coding sequence is TGTGCCAGCAGCTTCCGGGTAGGTCAGCCCCAGCATTTT. Drawing the rest from reference TRBV5-5 and TRBJ1-5, the complete variable domain is DAGVTQSPTHLIKTRGQQVTLRCSPISGHKSVSWYQQVLGQGPQFIFQYYEKEERGRGNFPDRFSARQFPNYSSELNVNALLLGDSALYLCASSFRVGQPQHFGDGTRLSIL.

This clonotype was counted between two and nine times. This chain uses TRBV5-6 with TRBJ2-2; 7 nucleotides match TRBD1. The V and J ends lost 4 bases and 5 bases, in that order; junction bases with no gene match: 5. In germline, CDR1 is SGHDT, CDR2 YYEEEE. The CDR3 is 14 residues long. The CDR3: CASSPTGWTGELFF. In DNA, the CDR3 is TGTGCCAGCAGCCCGACAGGGTGGACCGGGGAGCTGTTTTTT.

This clonotype was seen many times. J is TRBJ2-2 and V is TRBV28; D not certain. CDR3 length equals 15 residues. Germline V gene data show CDR1 as MDHEN and CDR2 as SYDVKM. Trimming pared 4 bases from V and 3 bases from J, leaving 12 bases between. CDR3: CASSSSLEDTGELFF. CDR3 coding DNA: TGTGCCAGCAGTTCCTCCCTCGAAGACACCGGGGAGCTGTTTTTT.

The gene calls are TRBV28 and TRBJ2-7; possibly TRBD1 for D (5 bases). Germline CDR1 reads MDHEN; CDR2 reads SYDVKM. CDR3 length: 12 residues. V was pared by 5 bases and J by 8 bases, with 13 bases between. The DNA for the CDR3 is TGTGCCAGCAGTCTCAACCCAGGGAAGCAGTACTTC. Amino acid sequence: CASSLNPGKQYF.

The rearrangement links TRBV15 to TRBJ1-1, with D unresolved. The CDR3 runs 14 residues. CDR1 and CDR2 (germline): LNHNV, YYDKDF (reference sequence). The germline V and J ends were trimmed by 0 bases and 3 bases, with 8 bases remaining between them. CDR3 region: CATSRERAYTEAFF. The CDR3 DNA reads as TGTGCCACCAGCAGAGAACGGGCATACACTGAAGCTTTCTTT. Complete variable domain (other parts from reference TRBV15 and TRBJ1-1): DAMVIQNPRYQVTQFGKPVTLSCSQTLNHNVMYWYQQKSSQAPKLLFHYYDKDFNNEADTPDNFQSRRPNTSFCFLDIRSPGLGDTAMYLCATSRERAYTEAFFGQGTRLTVV.

This clonotype was observed a few times. The chain recombines TRBV12-3 or TRBV12-4 with TRBJ2-5; D call uncertain. Trimming stripped 2 bases from V and 2 bases from J, with 9 bases between. CDR3 length: 14 residues. This chain's CDR3 is CASSLFTAQETQYF. DNA of the CDR3: TGTGCCAGCAGTTTATTTACGGCTCAAGAGACCCAGTACTTC.

This clonotype was found many times. The V call is TRBV7-2, the J call TRBJ2-3, with TRBD1 as a possible D gene (5 bases). Germline values: CDR1 SGHTA, CDR2 FQGNSA. This CDR3 spans 15 amino acids. Trimming cost V 1 base and J 6 bases, with 14 bases left between them. The CDR3 sequence is CASSLVGDGRDTQYF. The CDR3, as DNA: TGTGCCAGCAGCTTAGTAGGGGATGGTCGGGATACGCAGTATTTT.

The chain joins TRBV7-2 to TRBJ1-3; D unresolved. The germline V gene encodes CDR1 SGHTA and CDR2 FQGNSA. The V and J ends lost 1 base and 2 bases respectively, with 12 bases between them. The CDR3 runs 16 residues. This CDR3 is CASSLEYWAAGNTIYF. In nucleotides, the CDR3 is TGTGCCAGCAGCTTAGAATATTGGGCGGCTGGAAACACCATATATTTT.

This clonotype has a count of ten or more. The chain joins TRBV6-5 to TRBJ2-5; D is ambiguous. There are 13 residues in the CDR3. The germline V gene encodes CDR1 MNHEY and CDR2 SVGAGI. V shed 7 bases and J shed 5 bases, with 14 bases lying between them. As DNA, the CDR3 is TGTGCCAGCACCCCCAGAACCGAGGAGACCCAGTACTTC. It is translated as CASTPRTEETQYF.

A few counts support this clonotype. Here the CDR3 DNA reads TGTGCCAGCAGCGACAGGGCTGAAGATGAAAAACTGTTTTTT. This codes for CASSDRAEDEKLFF. V gene TRBV7-9 combines with J gene TRBJ1-4; 7 bases agree with TRBD1. Germline CDR1 reads SEHNR; CDR2 reads FQNEAQ (reference sequence). The CDR3 loop spans 14 amino acids. The V segment lost 5 bases and the J segment 6 bases; nucleotides outside the gene matches: 6.

This clonotype has a count of ten or more. The chain recombines TRBV7-9 with TRBJ2-7, with D unclear. CDR3 length: 15 amino acids. V gave up 3 bases and J gave up 5 bases, with 17 bases separating them. CDR1 is SEHNR, CDR2 FQNEAQ, per germline (reference sequence). CDR3 in DNA: TGTGCCAGCAGCTTTATTGAAAGGCGCTGGCACGAGCAGTACTTC. Translation: CASSFIERRWHEQYF.